This is a list of T cell receptor beta chains from one sample in a study of T cells in Graves' hyperthyroidism and ophthalmopathy. TCRdb re-called the multiplex PCR reads through MiXCR, storing one row per CDR3 protein. The table shows some 350,000 distinct CDR3 sequences, with around 15% occurring only once. What was sequenced was blood. The receptors originated from a woman in her forties with Graves' ophthalmopathy. The conserved cysteine and the conserved F or W are not part of the CDR3 here.

V,J,CDR3
TRBV7-2,TRBJ2-2,ASSLSQTGTGELF
TRBV15,TRBJ1-1,ATSRQGTNTEAF
TRBV11-2,TRBJ1-1,ASSPQGALSNTEAF
TRBV10-3,TRBJ2-1,ATEPGGSYNEQF
TRBV28,TRBJ1-5,ASSPQGFGNQPQH
TRBV29-1,TRBJ2-7,SVEDGYYEQY
TRBV19,TRBJ1-1,ASREEFGGLTEAF
TRBV11-3,TRBJ2-7,ASSLEGGLAGNEQY
TRBV29-1,TRBJ2-3,SAPWGGADTQY
TRBV3-1,TRBJ1-1,ASSHRRLNTEAF
TRBV10-3,TRBJ2-7,AISPGPYEQY
TRBV20-1,TRBJ2-6,SARVAGPVSGANVLT
TRBV15,TRBJ2-7,ATSEGLGDAYEQY
TRBV10-2,TRBJ2-1,ATGVSSYNEQF
TRBV7-2,TRBJ2-5,ASSLGRGGYQETQY
TRBV12-3/TRBV12-4,TRBJ2-2,ASSFPTSGNGELF
TRBV11-2,TRBJ2-5,ASSQGLAVQETQY
TRBV18,TRBJ1-5,ASSQQVSNQPQH
TRBV19,TRBJ1-2,ASSTLRTGGGYGYT
TRBV7-9,TRBJ1-1,ATLEGDRNTEAF
TRBV5-1,TRBJ1-1,ASSLTGLGTEAF
TRBV20-1,TRBJ2-7,SARYGIGGYEQY
TRBV7-8,TRBJ2-5,ASSFGTGVGETQY
TRBV28,TRBJ2-7,ASRTSLSEQY
TRBV10-3,TRBJ2-2,AIGQGLTGELF
TRBV10-1,TRBJ2-1,ASGFGMSGSDEQF
TRBV24-1,TRBJ2-2,ATSETSGGAYTGELF
TRBV18,TRBJ1-5,ASSPTNQPQH
TRBV10-3,TRBJ2-1,AISENRPAVNNEQF
TRBV6-1,TRBJ2-1,ASRTRTRGGREQF
TRBV27,TRBJ2-5,ASSTFFSGGETQY
TRBV20-1,TRBJ2-1,SATLMDNEQF
TRBV29-1,TRBJ2-1,SVVPRGYYNEQF
TRBV7-9,TRBJ1-5,ASSLFTGATGQPQH
TRBV6-1,TRBJ1-1,ASSYNQNTEAF
TRBV3-1,TRBJ2-2,ASSQDPDLGTGELF
TRBV15,TRBJ2-5,ATREGSPGSETQY
TRBV11-2,TRBJ2-7,ASSLTGGTANTYEQY
TRBV2,TRBJ2-1,ATAGGAHEQF
TRBV28,TRBJ1-2,ASSPGQGINYGYT
TRBV24-1,TRBJ2-5,ATSGESQETQY
TRBV6-1,TRBJ1-2,ASSDPGSTFYYGYT
TRBV3-1,TRBJ2-5,ASSQGGTQY
TRBV6-6,TRBJ1-6,ASSYHNNSPLH
TRBV3-1,TRBJ1-2,ASSPMWDYGYT
TRBV30,TRBJ2-7,AWSATGVEQY
TRBV20-1,TRBJ2-1,SVIQGLGEQF
TRBV11-2,TRBJ1-1,ASSSIWGDRNRLTEAF
TRBV18,TRBJ2-7,ASSRGTSYEQY
TRBV13,TRBJ1-3,ASSLDLGGNTIY
TRBV19,TRBJ1-5,ASSMVAGNQPQH
TRBV7-9,TRBJ2-2,ASSPGTTNTGELF
TRBV7-2,TRBJ2-5,ASRGGSGRFQETQY